The T cell receptor (beta chain) under discussion was sequenced for a study of shared clonotypes between healthy human individuals. The CDR3 runs 14 residues. From germline, CDR1 is LNHDA and CDR2 SQIVND (reference sequence). V lost 2 bases and J lost 4, with 9 bases in between. TCRdb keeps only in-frame clones here, not all; method: immunoSEQ multiplex PCR. Altogether over 2 million clones are present, roughly 90% being singletons, with the ten largest covering 0.37%. The sequenced material came from naive CD4+ T cells from PBMCs. As to subset: CD45RA+ positively selected. This clonotype originated in a man aged 18 to 29 in good health. Some clones in this sample may be carry-over from other donors' samples. This chain uses TRBV19 with TRBJ1-5; possibly TRBD1 for D (5 bases). The CDR3 nucleotides read TGTGCCAGTAGTATATCTTGGGGGAATCAGCCCCAGCATTTT. Protein: CASSISWGNQPQHF. The full variable domain, its missing parts supplied by reference TRBV19 and TRBJ1-5, is DGGITQSPKYLFRKEGQNVTLSCEQNLNHDAMYWYRQDPGQGLRLIYYSQIVNDFQKGDIAEGYSVSREKKESFPLTVTSAQKNPTAFYLCASSISWGNQPQHFGDGTRLSIL.